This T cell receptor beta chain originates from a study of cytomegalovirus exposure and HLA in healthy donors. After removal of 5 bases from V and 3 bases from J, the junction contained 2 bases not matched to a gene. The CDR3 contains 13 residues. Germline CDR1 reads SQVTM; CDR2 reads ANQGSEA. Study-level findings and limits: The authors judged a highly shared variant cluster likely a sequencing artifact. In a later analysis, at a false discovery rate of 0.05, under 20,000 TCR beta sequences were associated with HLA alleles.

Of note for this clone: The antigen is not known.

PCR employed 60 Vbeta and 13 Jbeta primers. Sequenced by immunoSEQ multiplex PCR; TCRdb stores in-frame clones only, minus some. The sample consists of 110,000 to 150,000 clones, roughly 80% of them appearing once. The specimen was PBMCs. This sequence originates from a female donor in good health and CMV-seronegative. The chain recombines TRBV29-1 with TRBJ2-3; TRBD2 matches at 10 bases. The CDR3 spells CSVPSGSTDTQYF. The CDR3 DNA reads TGCAGCGTTCCTAGCGGGAGTACAGATACGCAGTATTTT.